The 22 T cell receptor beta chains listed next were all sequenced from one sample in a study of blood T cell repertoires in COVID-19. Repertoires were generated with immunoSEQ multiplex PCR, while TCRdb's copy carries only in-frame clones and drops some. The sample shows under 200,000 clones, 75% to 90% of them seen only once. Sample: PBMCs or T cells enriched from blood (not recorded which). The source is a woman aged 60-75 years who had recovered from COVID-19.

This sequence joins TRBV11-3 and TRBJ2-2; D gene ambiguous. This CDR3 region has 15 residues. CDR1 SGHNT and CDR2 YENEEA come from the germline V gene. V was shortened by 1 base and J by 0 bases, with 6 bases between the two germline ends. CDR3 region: CASSLGGTNTGELFF. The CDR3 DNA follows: TGTGCCAGCAGCTTAGGCGGAACGAACACCGGGGAGCTGTTTTTT.

CDR3 loop: CASRGGGPYGYTF. For the CDR3, the DNA is TGTGCCAGCAGGGGGGGAGGGCCCTATGGCTACACCTTC. The rearrangement joins TRBV28 to TRBJ1-2; tentative D call: TRBD1 (5 bases). Trimming took 6 bases from V and 4 from J, leaving 12 bases between them. CDR3 size: 13 residues. Germline V gene lookup returns CDR1 MDHEN and CDR2 SYDVKM.

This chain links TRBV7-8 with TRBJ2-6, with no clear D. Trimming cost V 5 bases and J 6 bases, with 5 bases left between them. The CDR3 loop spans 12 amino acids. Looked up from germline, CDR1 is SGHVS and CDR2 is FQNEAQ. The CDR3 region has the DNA TGTGCCAGCAGCCCCCAGGCCAACGTCCTGACTTTC. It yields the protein CASSPQANVLTF. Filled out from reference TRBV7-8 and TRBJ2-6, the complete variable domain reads GAGVSQSPRYKVAKRGQDVALRCDPISGHVSLFWYQQALGQGPEFLTYFQNEAQLDKSGLPSDRFFAERPEGSVSTLKIQRTQQEDSAVYLCASSPQANVLTFGAGSRLTVL.

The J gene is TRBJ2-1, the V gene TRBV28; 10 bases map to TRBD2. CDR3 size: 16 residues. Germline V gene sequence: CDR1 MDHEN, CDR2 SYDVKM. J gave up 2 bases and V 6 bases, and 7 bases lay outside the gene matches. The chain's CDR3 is CASSLAGGSPYNEQFF. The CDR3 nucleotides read TGTGCCAGCAGCTTAGCGGGAGGATCCCCCTACAATGAGCAGTTCTTC.

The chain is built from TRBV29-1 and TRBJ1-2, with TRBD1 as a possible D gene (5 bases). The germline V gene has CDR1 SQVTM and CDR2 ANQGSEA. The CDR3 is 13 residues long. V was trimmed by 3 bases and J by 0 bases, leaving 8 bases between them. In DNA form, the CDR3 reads TGCAGCGTTGACCCGACAGCTAACTATGGCTACACCTTC. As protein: CSVDPTANYGYTF.

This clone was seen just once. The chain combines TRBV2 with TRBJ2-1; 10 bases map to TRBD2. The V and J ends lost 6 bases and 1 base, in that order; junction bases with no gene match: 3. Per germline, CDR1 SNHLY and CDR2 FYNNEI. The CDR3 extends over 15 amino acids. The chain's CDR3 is CASRKTSGSYNEQFF. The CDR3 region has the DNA TGTGCCAGCAGGAAGACTAGCGGGTCCTACAATGAGCAGTTCTTC.

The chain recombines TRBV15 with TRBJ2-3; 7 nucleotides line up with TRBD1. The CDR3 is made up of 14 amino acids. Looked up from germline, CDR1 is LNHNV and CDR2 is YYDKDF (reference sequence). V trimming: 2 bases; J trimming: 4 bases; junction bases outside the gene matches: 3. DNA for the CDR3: TGTGCCACCAGCAGAACGACAGGGCCAGATACGCAGTATTTT. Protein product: CATSRTTGPDTQYF.

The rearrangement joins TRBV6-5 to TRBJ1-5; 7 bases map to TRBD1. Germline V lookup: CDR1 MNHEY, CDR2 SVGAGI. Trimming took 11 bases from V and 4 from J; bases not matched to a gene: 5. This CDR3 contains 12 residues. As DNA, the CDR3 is TGTGCCGCGGGACAGCTAAATCAGCCCCAGCATTTT. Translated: CAAGQLNQPQHF.

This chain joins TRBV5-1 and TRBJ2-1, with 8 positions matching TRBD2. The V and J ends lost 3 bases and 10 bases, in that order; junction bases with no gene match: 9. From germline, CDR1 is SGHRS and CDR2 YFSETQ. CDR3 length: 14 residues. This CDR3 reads CASSSGTRSLEQFF. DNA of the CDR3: TGCGCCAGCAGCTCCGGGACTAGGTCCCTCGAGCAGTTCTTC.

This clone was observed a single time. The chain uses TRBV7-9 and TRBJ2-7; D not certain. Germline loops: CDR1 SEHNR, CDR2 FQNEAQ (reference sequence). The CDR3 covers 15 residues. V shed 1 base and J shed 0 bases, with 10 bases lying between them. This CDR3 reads CASSLVVGSSYEQYF. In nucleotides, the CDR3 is TGTGCCAGCAGCTTAGTGGTCGGTTCCTCCTACGAGCAGTACTTC.

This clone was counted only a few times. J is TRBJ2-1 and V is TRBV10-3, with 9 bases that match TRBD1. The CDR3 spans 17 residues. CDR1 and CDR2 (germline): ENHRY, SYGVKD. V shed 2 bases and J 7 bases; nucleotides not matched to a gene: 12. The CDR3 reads CAISETNRGRYGNEQFF. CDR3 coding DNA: TGTGCCATCAGTGAGACGAACAGGGGGCGTTATGGGAATGAGCAGTTCTTC.

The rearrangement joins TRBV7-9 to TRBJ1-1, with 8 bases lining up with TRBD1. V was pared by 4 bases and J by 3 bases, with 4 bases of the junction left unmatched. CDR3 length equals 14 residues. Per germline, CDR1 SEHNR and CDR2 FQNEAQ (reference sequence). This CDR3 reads CASSWGQDYTEAFF. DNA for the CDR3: TGTGCCAGCAGCTGGGGACAGGACTACACTGAAGCTTTCTTT.

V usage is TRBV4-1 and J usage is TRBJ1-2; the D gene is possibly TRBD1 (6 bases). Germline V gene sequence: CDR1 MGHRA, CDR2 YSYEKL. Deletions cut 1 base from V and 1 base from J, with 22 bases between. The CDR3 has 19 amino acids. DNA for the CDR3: TGCGCCAGCAGCCAAGGCAGGTACCTCCGGACAGATAATAACTATGGCTACACCTTC. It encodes CASSQGRYLRTDNNYGYTF.

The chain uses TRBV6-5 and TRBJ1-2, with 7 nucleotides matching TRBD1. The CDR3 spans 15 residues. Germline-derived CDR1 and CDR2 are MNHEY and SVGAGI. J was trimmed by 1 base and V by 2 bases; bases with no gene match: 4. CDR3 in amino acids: CASSYRGQDNYGYTF. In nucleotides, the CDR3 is TGTGCCAGCAGTTACCGCGGACAGGATAACTATGGCTACACCTTC.

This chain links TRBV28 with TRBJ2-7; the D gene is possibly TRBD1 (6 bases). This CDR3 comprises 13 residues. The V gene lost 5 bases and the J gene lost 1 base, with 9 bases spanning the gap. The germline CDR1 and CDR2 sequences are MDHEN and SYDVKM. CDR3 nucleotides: TGTGCCAGCAGTGCTGGACAGTCCTACGAGCAGTACTTC. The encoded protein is CASSAGQSYEQYF.

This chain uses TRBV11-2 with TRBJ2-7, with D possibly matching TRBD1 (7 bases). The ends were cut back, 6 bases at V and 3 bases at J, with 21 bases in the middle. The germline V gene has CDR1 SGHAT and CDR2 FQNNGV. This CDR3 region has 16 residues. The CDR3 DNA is TGTGCCAGCAGACCGACGGGGGCAGGGGGGTTCTACGAGCAGTACTTC. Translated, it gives CASRPTGAGGFYEQYF.

The CDR3 bases are TGTGCCAGTAGTATGTGGGGGGAAGAGACCCAGTACTTC. This encodes CASSMWGEETQYF. The chain is built from TRBV19 and TRBJ2-5; TRBD2 might be the D (6 bases). In germline, CDR1 is LNHDA, CDR2 SQIVND (reference sequence). V lost 3 bases, J lost 3 bases, and 8 bases lay in between. The CDR3 extends over 13 amino acids.

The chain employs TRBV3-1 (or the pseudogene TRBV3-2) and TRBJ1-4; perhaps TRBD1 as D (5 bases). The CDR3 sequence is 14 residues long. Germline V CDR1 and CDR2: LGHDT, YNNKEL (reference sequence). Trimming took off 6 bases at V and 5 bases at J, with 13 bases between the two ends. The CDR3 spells CASSKGIRNEKLFF. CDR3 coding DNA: TGTGCCAGCAGTAAGGGGATAAGAAATGAAAAACTGTTTTTT.

The CDR3, as DNA: TGTGCCAGCAGTGCCCGGGGAGAGACCCAGTACTTC. Residues: CASSARGETQYF. The chain links TRBV6-2 or TRBV6-3 to TRBJ2-5, with a tentative D call TRBD2 (5 bases). The CDR3 extends over 12 amino acids. Germline CDR1 MNHEY, CDR2 SVGEGT. The ends were cut back, 5 bases at V and 4 bases at J, with 8 bases in the middle.

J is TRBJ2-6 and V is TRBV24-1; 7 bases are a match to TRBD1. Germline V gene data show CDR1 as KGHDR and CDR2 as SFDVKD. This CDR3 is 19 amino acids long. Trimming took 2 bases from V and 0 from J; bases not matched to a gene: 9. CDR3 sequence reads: CATSDSLVAGGSGANVLTF. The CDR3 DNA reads TGTGCCACCAGTGATTCCTTAGTGGCAGGGGGCTCTGGGGCCAACGTCCTGACTTTC.

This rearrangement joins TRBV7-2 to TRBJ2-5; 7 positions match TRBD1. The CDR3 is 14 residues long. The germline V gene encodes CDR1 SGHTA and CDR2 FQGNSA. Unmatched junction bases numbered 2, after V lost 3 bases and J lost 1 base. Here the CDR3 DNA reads TGTGCCAGCAGCTTCGGGACAGCCCAAGAGACCCAGTACTTC. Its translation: CASSFGTAQETQYF.

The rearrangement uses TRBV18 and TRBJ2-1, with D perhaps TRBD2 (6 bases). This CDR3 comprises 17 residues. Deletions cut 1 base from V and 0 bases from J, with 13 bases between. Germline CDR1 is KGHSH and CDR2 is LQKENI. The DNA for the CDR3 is TGTGCCAGCTCACCACGGACGGGACTGAGCTCCTACAATGAGCAGTTCTTC. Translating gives CASSPRTGLSSYNEQFF.